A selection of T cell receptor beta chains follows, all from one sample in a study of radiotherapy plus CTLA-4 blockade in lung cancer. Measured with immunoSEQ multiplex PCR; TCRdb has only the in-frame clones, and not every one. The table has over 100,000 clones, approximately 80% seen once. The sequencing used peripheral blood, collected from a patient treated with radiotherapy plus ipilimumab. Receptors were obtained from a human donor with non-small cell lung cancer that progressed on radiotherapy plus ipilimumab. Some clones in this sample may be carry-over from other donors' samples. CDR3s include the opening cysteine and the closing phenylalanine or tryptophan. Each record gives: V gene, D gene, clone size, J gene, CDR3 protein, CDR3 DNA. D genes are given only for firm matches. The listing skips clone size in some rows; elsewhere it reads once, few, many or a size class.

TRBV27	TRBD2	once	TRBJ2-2	CASSISGGGPGELFF	TGTGCCAGCAGTATAAGCGGGGGGGGTCCCGGGGAGCTGTTTTTT
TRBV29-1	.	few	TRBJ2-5	CSGGGQETQYF	TGCAGCGGAGGGGGGCAAGAGACCCAGTACTTC
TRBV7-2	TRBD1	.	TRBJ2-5	CASSLSTGVAETQYF	TGTGCCAGCAGCTTAAGTACAGGGGTAGCAGAGACCCAGTACTTC
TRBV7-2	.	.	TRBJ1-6	CASSLDSSSYNSPLHF	TGTGCCAGCAGCTTGGACAGCAGCTCCTATAATTCGCCCCTCCACTTT
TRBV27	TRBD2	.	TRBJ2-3	CASSKLVLAESTDTQYF	TGTGCCAGCAGCAAACTGGTTCTAGCGGAAAGCACAGATACGCAGTATTTT
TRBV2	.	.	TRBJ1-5	CASSEDGGGDQPQHF	TGTGCCAGCAGTGAAGATGGAGGGGGAGATCAGCCCCAGCATTTT
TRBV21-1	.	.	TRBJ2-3	CASQKRDTRTDTQYF	TGTGCCAGCCAGAAACGGGACACCCGCACAGATACGCAGTATTTT
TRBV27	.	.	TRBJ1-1	CASSLFKEGSNTEAFF	TGTGCCAGCAGTTTATTCAAGGAGGGTAGTAACACTGAAGCTTTCTTT
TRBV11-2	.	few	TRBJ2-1	CASSPGPGFEQFF	TGTGCCAGCAGCCCTGGGCCAGGGTTTGAGCAGTTCTTC
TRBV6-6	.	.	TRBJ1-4	CAMRMGHNNEKLFF	TGTGCCATGCGGATGGGACATAATAATGAAAAACTGTTTTTT
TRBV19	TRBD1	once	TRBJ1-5	CASRLPGQGARGAQHF	TGTGCCAGTAGATTACCGGGACAGGGGGCCCGGGGGGCCCAGCATTTT
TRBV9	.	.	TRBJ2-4	CASSVAGAAKNIQYF	TGTGCCAGCAGCGTAGCAGGGGCGGCCAAAAACATTCAGTACTTC
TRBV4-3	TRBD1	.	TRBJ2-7	CASSPQMDRGYLYYEQYF	TGCGCCAGCAGCCCACAGATGGACAGGGGGTATTTGTACTACGAGCAGTACTTC